The 13 T cell receptor beta chains in this list originate from one sample, sequenced in a study of OX40 agonist ivuxolimab in advanced cancers. Some clones are missing from TCRdb's copy, which holds only in-frame ones; the method was immunoSEQ multiplex PCR. The repertoire includes approximately 94,000 clones, 85% to 95% of them detected once, and around 0.58% sits in the top ten. Sequenced material: CD4+ or CD8+ T cells sorted from blood, taken in a trial of the OX40 agonist ivuxolimab. The origin of the receptors is an adult with an advanced solid tumor such as melanoma, head and neck, liver or kidney cancer.

This chain connects TRBV5-4 to TRBJ2-1; possible D gene TRBD2, 6 bases. Per the germline V gene, CDR1 is SGHNT and CDR2 is YYREEE (reference sequence). The V end was cut by 6 bases, the J end by 4 bases, with 11 bases between. CDR3 size: 13 residues. The CDR3 spells CASNISGYNEQFF. CDR3 DNA sequence: TGTGCCAGCAATATTAGCGGATACAATGAGCAGTTCTTC. Based on the CDR3 plus reference TRBV5-4 and TRBJ2-1, the full variable domain is ETGVTQSPTHLIKTRGQQVTLRCSSQSGHNTVSWYQQALGQGPQFIFQYYREEENGRGNFPPRFSGLQFPNYSSELNVNALELDDSALYLCASNISGYNEQFFGPGTRLTVL.

V usage is TRBV4-3 and J usage is TRBJ2-2; D remains unclear. Germline assignment: CDR1 LGHNA and CDR2 YSLEER. The V and J ends lost 2 bases and 6 bases respectively, with 16 bases between them. This CDR3 region has 16 residues. The CDR3 DNA reads as TGCGCCAGCAGCCAACCAATTTGGACGGCGGCCGGGGAGCTGTTTTTT. This gives the protein CASSQPIWTAAGELFF.

V and J are TRBV18 and TRBJ1-1; perhaps TRBD1 as D (6 bases). CDR1 and CDR2 from the germline V gene are KGHSH and LQKENI. This CDR3 contains 15 residues. The V end lost 3 bases, the J end lost 7 bases, and 18 bases lay between the germline ends. CDR3 amino acids: CASSPDRRRTIEAFF. The CDR3 DNA follows: TGTGCCAGCTCACCCGACAGGAGACGAACAATTGAAGCTTTCTTT.

The chain is built from TRBV7-8 and TRBJ2-6; D remains unclear. This CDR3 contains 15 residues. The germline gives CDR1 SGHVS, CDR2 FQNEAQ. The V end lost 3 bases, the J end lost 1 base, and 7 bases lay between the germline ends. In DNA, the CDR3 is TGTGCCAGCAGCTTCCCCCGATCTGGGGCCAACGTCCTGACTTTC. Its protein is CASSFPRSGANVLTF.

The CDR3: CASSPQGTGGRSTGGYTF. CDR3 nucleotide sequence: TGTGCCAGCTCACCACAGGGGACAGGGGGCCGTAGTACTGGTGGCTACACCTTC. The rearrangement uses TRBV18 and TRBJ1-2, with 12 nucleotides matching TRBD1. CDR3 length: 18 residues. V lost 1 base to trimming and J lost 7 bases; unmatched junction nucleotides: 13. Germline lookup yields CDR1 KGHSH and CDR2 LQKENI.

With respect to this clone: Compared with germline, one end of the junction differs, possibly owing to a read error. Other nucleotide sequences from this sample produce the same CDR3. The V and J genes are TRBV7-2 and TRBJ1-2; D might be TRBD1 (6 bases). Germline loops: CDR1 SGHTA, CDR2 FQGNSA. The CDR3 consists of 13 residues. In DNA form, the CDR3 reads TGCGCCAGCAGCTTGGCTGGGGGCACTGGCTACACCTTC. This sequence encodes CASSLAGGTGYTF.

The chain carries TRBV9 and TRBJ1-3; D not certain. Germline-derived CDR1 and CDR2 are SGDLS and YYNGEE. This CDR3 comprises 17 residues. V lost 3 bases and J 1 base, leaving 17 bases between the germline ends. For the CDR3, the DNA is TGTGCCAGCAGCGCCTCCTCGACGGACCTATCTGGAAACACCATATATTTT. The encoded protein is CASSASSTDLSGNTIYF.

V usage is TRBV18 and J usage is TRBJ2-5, with unresolved D. This CDR3 spans 16 amino acids. CDR1 KGHSH and CDR2 LQKENI come from the germline V gene. V was pared by 1 base and J by 7 bases, with 19 bases between. CDR3 residues: CASSPRVGSDPGTQYF. The DNA for the CDR3 is TGTGCCAGCTCACCACGGGTGGGCAGCGACCCGGGGACCCAGTACTTC.

The chain links TRBV18 to TRBJ2-5; D is unclear. V was trimmed by 4 bases and J by 3 bases, leaving 9 bases between them. Per the germline V gene, CDR1 is KGHSH and CDR2 is LQKENI. This CDR3 is built from 13 residues. The CDR3 reads CASSQGQKETQYF. The DNA for the CDR3 is TGTGCCAGCTCACAGGGCCAGAAAGAGACCCAGTACTTC.

In its sample, this clone was seen once. This chain joins TRBV9 and TRBJ2-1, with D unresolved. Germline V gene sequence: CDR1 SGDLS, CDR2 YYNGEE. V was trimmed by 2 bases and J by 1 base, leaving 10 bases between them. The CDR3 covers 15 residues. The CDR3 spells CASSVLSQSYNEQFF. The CDR3 DNA sequence: TGTGCCAGCAGCGTGTTAAGCCAGTCCTACAATGAGCAGTTCTTC.

This chain joins TRBV6-1 and TRBJ1-5; the match to TRBD1 covers 8 bases. Germline V gene data show CDR1 as MNHNS and CDR2 as SASEGT. CDR3 length equals 18 residues. Losses at the gene ends were 2 bases for V and 0 bases for J; bases not matched to a gene: 9. The DNA for the CDR3 is TGTGCCAGCAGTGAAATAGGGACAGGTACCTATAGCAATCAGCCCCAGCATTTT. It specifies CASSEIGTGTYSNQPQHF.

The chain carries TRBV9 and TRBJ1-5; 7 bases align to TRBD1. Trimming at V came to 0 bases and at J to 4 bases, leaving 19 bases not matched to a gene. Per germline, CDR1 SGDLS and CDR2 YYNGEE. The CDR3 covers 20 residues. DNA of the CDR3: TGTGCCAGCAGCGTAGCGGGGTATATCGATGGCAGGGGGAGGAATCAGCCCCAGCATTTT. Its translation: CASSVAGYIDGRGRNQPQHF.

The gene calls are TRBV6-1 and TRBJ1-2, with 9 bases matching TRBD1. The trim removed 1 base at V and 1 base at J, leaving 4 bases unmatched. The CDR3 is 16 amino acids. CDR1 is MNHNS and CDR2 is SASEGT in the germline V gene. The CDR3 is CASSEVGTGYNYGYTF. CDR3 in DNA: TGTGCCAGCAGTGAAGTTGGGACAGGGTATAACTATGGCTACACCTTC.